Presented here are 24 T cell receptor beta chains from one specimen sequenced in a study of blood T cells in healthy people across ages. Then a second PCR, running roughly 7 to 11 cycles, was carried out with a sample-barcoded 5' primer and a J-beta primer mix. TCRdb used MiXCR to reprocess the 5' RACE reads, holding one entry per CDR3 protein. This sample has approximately 1.5 million distinct CDR3 sequences, with 30% to 40% found just once. Material: blood. The receptors shown here come from a woman under 40 in good health.

This chain uses TRBV28 with TRBJ2-7; D is possibly TRBD1 (6 bases). Germline-derived CDR1 and CDR2 are MDHEN and SYDVKM. The V and J ends lost 4 bases and 3 bases respectively, with 10 bases between them. The length of the CDR3 is 13 residues. For the CDR3, the DNA is TGTGCCAGCAGTTACAGGGCTAACTACGAGCAGTACTTC. Translation: CASSYRANYEQYF.

The chain uses TRBV12-3 or TRBV12-4 and TRBJ2-3, with 7 positions matching TRBD2. The V and J ends lost 5 bases and 7 bases, in that order; junction bases with no gene match: 3. The CDR3 is 12 amino acids. CDR3 sequence (DNA): TGTGCCAGCAGTCGGGGGGACTATACGCAGTATTTT. Translated, it gives CASSRGDYTQYF.

This chain joins TRBV3-1 and TRBJ1-2; unclear D gene. Trimming removed 4 bases at V and 8 bases at J, with 11 bases between. The CDR3 runs 12 residues. Looked up from germline, CDR1 is LGHDT and CDR2 is YNNKEL (reference sequence). The CDR3 region has the DNA TGTGCCAGCAGCCTAGACGTACGAGGCTACACCTTC. Translating it yields CASSLDVRGYTF. Full variable domain (remainder filled in from reference TRBV3-1 and TRBJ1-2): DTAVSQTPKYLVTQMGNDKSIKCEQNLGHDTMYWYKQDSKKFLKIMFSYNNKELIINETVPNRFSPKSPDKAHLNLHINSLELGDSAVYFCASSLDVRGYTFGSGTRLTVV.

This clonotype came up a few times. V gene TRBV7-3 combines with J gene TRBJ2-1; D remains ambiguous. Trimming took off 1 base at V and 2 bases at J, with 12 bases between the two ends. Germline CDR1 is SGHTA and CDR2 is FQGTGA. This CDR3 contains 16 residues. CDR3 region: CASSLNADPAYNEQFF. The CDR3 coding sequence is TGTGCCAGCAGCTTAAACGCGGATCCCGCCTACAATGAGCAGTTCTTC.

The V gene is TRBV6-6, the J gene TRBJ2-1; possibly TRBD1 or TRBD2 for D (5 bases each). The CDR3 runs 16 residues. The V gene lost 4 bases and the J gene lost 1 base, with 14 bases spanning the gap. CDR1 is MNHNY, CDR2 SVGAGI, per germline (reference sequence). CDR3 sequence (DNA): TGTGCCAGCAGTTCCCCTCCCGAGGGGTCCTACAATGAGCAGTTCTTC. The encoded protein is CASSSPPEGSYNEQFF.

This clonotype was seen only a few times. The chain carries TRBV29-1 and TRBJ1-4, with D possibly TRBD1 on 5 matching bases. CDR1 SQVTM and CDR2 ANQGSEA come from the germline V gene. Trimming took off 7 bases at V and 0 bases at J, with 9 bases between the two ends. This CDR3 has 13 amino acids. The DNA of the CDR3 is TGCAGCGCACAGGATCCAACTAATGAAAAACTGTTTTTT. Translation gives CSAQDPTNEKLFF. Complete variable domain (other parts from reference TRBV29-1 and TRBJ1-4): SAVISQKPSRDICQRGTSLTIQCQVDSQVTMMFWYRQQPGQSLTLIATANQGSEATYESGFVIDKFPISRPNLTFSTLTVSNMSPEDSSIYLCSAQDPTNEKLFFGSGTQLSVL.

Only a few counts were recorded for this clonotype. The chain uses TRBV19 and TRBJ1-1; no clear D. The CDR3 consists of 14 residues. V was pared by 4 bases and J by 5 bases, with 14 bases between. Germline lookup yields CDR1 LNHDA and CDR2 SQIVND (reference sequence). CDR3 in amino acids: CASSNRRSWTEAFF. In nucleotides, the CDR3 is TGTGCCAGTAGTAACCGGCGGTCTTGGACTGAAGCTTTCTTT.

V usage is TRBV9 and J usage is TRBJ2-1, with 7 bases lining up with TRBD1. The CDR3 is 14 amino acids. Germline CDR1 SGDLS, CDR2 YYNGEE. Trimming cost V 3 bases and J 8 bases; bases outside gene matches: 8. The chain's CDR3 is CASSDRGQPYEQFF. The CDR3 DNA is TGTGCCAGCAGCGACCGGGGACAGCCCTATGAGCAGTTCTTC.

V gene TRBV7-2 combines with J gene TRBJ2-4, with D unclear. The DNA end is more similar to TRBJ2-7, so the J call may be wrong. Germline V gene lookup returns CDR1 SGHTA and CDR2 FQGNSA. CDR3 length equals 13 residues. The CDR3 DNA sequence: TGTGCCAGCAGCCTTGCCCGTCTCTACGAGCAGTACTTC. This gives the protein CASSLARLYEQYF.

CDR3 sequence (DNA): TGTGCCAGCAGCCCGACAGTTATGAACACTGAAGCTTTCTTT. This sequence encodes CASSPTVMNTEAFF. V and J are TRBV7-2 and TRBJ1-1; D possibly corresponds to TRBD1 (5 bases). Germline V gives CDR1 SGHTA, CDR2 FQGNSA. The CDR3 consists of 14 residues. The germline V and J ends were trimmed by 5 bases and 0 bases, with 10 bases remaining between them.

This clonotype showed up just a few times. The chain employs TRBV5-1 and TRBJ2-7; D is unclear. The ends were cut back, 2 bases at V and 5 bases at J, with 5 bases in the middle. CDR1 and CDR2 (germline): SGHRS, YFSETQ. The CDR3 covers 11 residues. The CDR3 sequence: CASSFDDEQYF. CDR3 nucleotides: TGCGCCAGCAGCTTCGATGACGAGCAGTACTTC.

This clonotype has a handful of counts. This rearrangement joins TRBV5-1 to TRBJ2-3; D might be TRBD2 (6 bases). V was clipped by 2 bases and J by 2 bases, with 15 bases between them. This CDR3 contains 16 residues. CDR1 is SGHRS and CDR2 is YFSETQ in the germline V gene. For the CDR3, the DNA is TGCGCCAGCAGCTTCGGACTAATCGGGCTCACAGATACGCAGTATTTT. The encoded protein is CASSFGLIGLTDTQYF.

This clonotype was picked up many times. The chain has TRBV20-1 and TRBJ2-1; possibly TRBD1 or TRBD2 for D (5 bases each). CDR1 is DFQATT, CDR2 SNEGSKA, per germline (reference sequence). The CDR3 has 11 residues. The V and J ends lost 5 bases and 7 bases respectively, with 9 bases between them. The CDR3 coding sequence is TGCAGTGCTGGGACGTGGAATGAGCAGTTCTTC. Protein: CSAGTWNEQFF.

This chain joins TRBV6-6 and TRBJ1-3; the D is unclear. The CDR3 runs to 16 residues. CDR1 and CDR2 (germline): MNHNY, SVGAGI (reference sequence). With 6 bases removed from V and 0 bases from J, the gap between germline ends came to 15 bases. The CDR3 region is CASRGRFRSSGNTIYF. CDR3 sequence (DNA): TGTGCCAGCAGGGGGAGGTTTAGGAGCTCTGGAAACACCATATATTTT.

This clonotype was counted only a few times. The chain has TRBV2 and TRBJ1-6; 7 nucleotides match TRBD1. The CDR3 sequence is 15 residues long. The germline V gene encodes CDR1 SNHLY and CDR2 FYNNEI. J lost 3 bases, V lost 7 bases, and 6 bases had no gene match. As DNA, the CDR3 is TGTGCCAGCAAGACAGGGCCGCACTATAATTCACCCCTCCACTTT. It yields the protein CASKTGPHYNSPLHF.

There are a few counts of this clonotype. The chain uses TRBV3-1 and TRBJ1-2; D unclear. In germline, CDR1 is LGHDT, CDR2 YNNKEL (reference sequence). CDR3 length: 13 amino acids. With 5 bases removed from V and 7 bases from J, the gap between germline ends came to 14 bases. The CDR3 DNA sequence: TGTGCCAGCAGCTCTACCGGAGTGTCTGGCTACACCTTC. Residues: CASSSTGVSGYTF.

Concerning this clonotype itself: A much more abundant neighbour one base away suggests this may be a read error. The rearrangement joins TRBV7-9 to TRBJ2-3; 8 bases are shared with TRBD2. The germline V gene encodes CDR1 SEHNR and CDR2 FQNEAQ (reference sequence). The CDR3 totals 15 residues. Trimming took 5 bases from V and 4 from J; bases not matched to a gene: 8. CDR3: CASSVTSGFADTQYF. CDR3 coding DNA: TGTGCCAGCAGCGTCACTAGCGGCTTCGCAGATACGCAGTATTTT.

This clonotype was observed a handful of times. The chain uses TRBV20-1 and TRBJ2-1; 8 nucleotides match TRBD2. The J segment lost 9 bases and the V segment lost 0 bases, leaving 7 bases of the junction unmatched. CDR1 is DFQATT, CDR2 SNEGSKA, per germline (reference sequence). The CDR3 is 14 amino acids. CDR3 loop: CSARDTGGASEQFF. CDR3 nucleotides: TGCAGTGCTAGAGATACCGGGGGGGCCTCTGAGCAGTTCTTC.

The chain joins TRBV4-1 to TRBJ2-2, with 8 positions matching TRBD1. The V segment lost 2 bases and the J segment 6 bases; nucleotides outside the gene matches: 2. Per the germline V gene, CDR1 is MGHRA and CDR2 is YSYEKL. The CDR3 runs to 14 residues. The CDR3 nucleotides are TGCGCCAGCAGCCAACTACAGGGGGCCGGGGAGCTGTTTTTT. Protein product: CASSQLQGAGELFF.

Only a few counts were recorded for this clonotype. This chain connects TRBV5-1 to TRBJ2-3, with D perhaps assigned TRBD1 or TRBD2 (6 bases each). Germline V gene sequence: CDR1 SGHRS, CDR2 YFSETQ. The V and J ends lost 0 bases and 2 bases respectively, with 13 bases between them. The CDR3 loop spans 16 amino acids. The chain's CDR3 is CASSLEGGRSTDTQYF. The CDR3 bases are TGCGCCAGCAGCTTGGAAGGGGGGAGGTCCACAGATACGCAGTATTTT.

A single count supports this clonotype. J is TRBJ2-1 and V is TRBV20-1; 9 bases are a match to TRBD2. The CDR3 loop spans 15 amino acids. Germline V gene lookup returns CDR1 DFQATT and CDR2 SNEGSKA (reference sequence). Trimming removed 5 bases from V and 8 bases from J; junction bases left unmatched: 13. DNA of the CDR3: TGCAGTGCTGGAACTCTAGCGGGACATCGGGATGAGCAGTTCTTC. It encodes CSAGTLAGHRDEQFF.

This clonotype occurred many times. The rearrangement joins TRBV6-2 or TRBV6-3 to TRBJ2-7, with unresolved D. Per germline, CDR1 MNHEY and CDR2 SVGEGT. There are 14 residues in the CDR3. Trimming shortened V by 2 bases and J by 1 base, and 9 bases separated the two germline ends. CDR3 protein: CASSYESPSYEQYF. CDR3 in DNA: TGTGCCAGCAGTTACGAATCCCCATCCTACGAGCAGTACTTC.

The table lists this clonotype with a few counts. The gene calls are TRBV30 and TRBJ1-4; D gene ambiguous. Per germline, CDR1 GTSNPN and CDR2 SVGIG (reference sequence). The CDR3 length is 13 residues. Trimming shortened V by 5 bases and J by 6 bases, and 13 bases separated the two germline ends. CDR3 region: CAWALGWDEKLFF. CDR3 sequence (DNA): TGTGCCTGGGCCCTAGGGTGGGATGAAAAACTGTTTTTT.

Notes on this clonotype: One base away lies a much larger clone, so this may be a sequencing read error. The chain is built from TRBV29-1 and TRBJ2-3; D is perhaps TRBD1 or TRBD2 (6 bases each). Germline CDR1 is SQVTM and CDR2 is ANQGSEA. This CDR3 contains 13 residues. This chain's CDR3 is CSVARGPGDTRYF. As DNA, the CDR3 is TGCAGCGTCGCCAGGGGCCCGGGGGATACGCGGTATTTT.